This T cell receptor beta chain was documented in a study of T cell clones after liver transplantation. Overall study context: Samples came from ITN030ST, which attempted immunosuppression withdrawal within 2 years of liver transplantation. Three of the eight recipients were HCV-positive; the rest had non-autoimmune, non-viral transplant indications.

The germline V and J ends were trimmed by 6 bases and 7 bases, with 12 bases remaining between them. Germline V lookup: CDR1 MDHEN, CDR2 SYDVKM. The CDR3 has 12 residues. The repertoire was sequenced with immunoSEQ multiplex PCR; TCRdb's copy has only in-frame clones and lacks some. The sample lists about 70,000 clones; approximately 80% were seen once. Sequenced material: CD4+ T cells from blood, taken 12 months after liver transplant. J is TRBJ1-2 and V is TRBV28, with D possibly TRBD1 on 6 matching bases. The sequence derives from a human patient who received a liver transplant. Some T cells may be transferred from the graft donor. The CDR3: CASRPGQIGYTF. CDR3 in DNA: TGTGCCAGCAGGCCCGGACAGATTGGCTACACCTTC.